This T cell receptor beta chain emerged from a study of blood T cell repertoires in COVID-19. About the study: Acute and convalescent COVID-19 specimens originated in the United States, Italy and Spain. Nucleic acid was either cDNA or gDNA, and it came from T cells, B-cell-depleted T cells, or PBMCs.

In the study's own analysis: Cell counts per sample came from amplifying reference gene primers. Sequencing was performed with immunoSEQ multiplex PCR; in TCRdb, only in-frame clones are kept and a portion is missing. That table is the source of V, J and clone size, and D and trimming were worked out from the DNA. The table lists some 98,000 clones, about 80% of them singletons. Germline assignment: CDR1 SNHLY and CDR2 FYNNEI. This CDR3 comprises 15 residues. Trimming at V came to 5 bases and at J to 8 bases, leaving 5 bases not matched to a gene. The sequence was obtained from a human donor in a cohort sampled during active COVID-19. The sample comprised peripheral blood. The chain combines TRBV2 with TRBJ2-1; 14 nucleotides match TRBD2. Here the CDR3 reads CASSRLAGGPYEQFF. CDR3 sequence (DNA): TGTGCCAGCAGTCGACTAGCGGGAGGGCCCTATGAGCAGTTCTTC.